What follows are 5 T cell receptor beta chains derived from one specimen sequenced in a study of cytomegalovirus exposure and HLA in healthy donors. Primers included in the PCR were 60 Vbeta and 13 Jbeta primers. Clones were sequenced by immunoSEQ multiplex PCR, and TCRdb holds only the in-frame ones, with some missing. The sample has roughly 120,000 clones, about 82% seen once; the top ten hold 5.3%. The material sequenced was PBMCs. The source is a man in his thirties or forties in good health and CMV-seronegative.

CDR3 nucleotides: TGTGCCAGCAGTTTACTCCTAACGAACACTGAAGCTTTCTTT. Its translation is CASSLLLTNTEAFF. V is TRBV28 and J is TRBJ1-1, with D unresolved. The CDR3 extends over 14 amino acids. Germline V gene data show CDR1 as MDHEN and CDR2 as SYDVKM. Trimming left V 2 bases short and J 1 base short, with 8 bases between.

CDR3 protein: CASSTTENTEAFF. The CDR3, as DNA: TGTGCCAGCAGCACGACAGAGAACACTGAAGCTTTCTTT. The gene calls are TRBV11-2 and TRBJ1-1; a weak D match, TRBD1 (5 bases). Germline V gives CDR1 SGHAT, CDR2 FQNNGV. This CDR3 contains 13 residues. V was pared by 5 bases and J by 1 base, with 8 bases between.

The rearrangement uses TRBV5-1 and TRBJ1-3; 7 nucleotides line up with TRBD1. From germline, CDR1 is SGHRS and CDR2 YFSETQ. Trimming took 5 bases from V and 4 from J; bases not matched to a gene: 6. The CDR3 loop spans 14 amino acids. This CDR3 is CASSNGDRGNTIYF. In DNA, the CDR3 is TGCGCCAGCAGTAATGGGGACAGAGGAAACACCATATATTTT.

The chain recombines TRBV19 with TRBJ2-1; TRBD2 aligns across 10 bases. V lost 4 bases and J lost 6; bases outside the gene matches: 15. The CDR3 length is 18 residues. CDR1 is LNHDA and CDR2 is SQIVND in the germline V gene (reference sequence). CDR3 coding DNA: TGTGCCAGTAGTACATCCCCCAACCTAGCGGGAGTATTCAATGAGCAGTTCTTC. Protein sequence: CASSTSPNLAGVFNEQFF.

In DNA, the CDR3 is TGTGCCAGCTCATCGTCGACAGGGGGTGGCTACACCTTC. This sequence encodes CASSSSTGGGYTF. The chain links TRBV18 to TRBJ1-2; 9 bases align to TRBD1. CDR3 length: 13 residues. The ends lost 5 bases at V and 7 bases at J; junction bases unmatched: 5. Looked up from germline, CDR1 is KGHSH and CDR2 is LQKENI.